Below, 5 T cell receptor beta chains from the same sample are listed, as sequenced in a study of beta chain features in type 1 diabetes. Expressed TCRB transcripts were sequenced, since all the RNA that had been isolated was reverse transcribed. Libraries were prepared by immunoSEQ multiplex PCR; TCRdb keeps only in-frame clonotypes and omits some of them. Here the sample spans about 230,000 clones, 9.6% being singletons. Sequencing was carried out using naive CD4+ T cells from blood. These receptors were collected from a woman between 18 and 29 years old in good health.

The sample holds a few counts of this clone. The chain is built from TRBV5-4 and TRBJ2-2; D is possibly TRBD2 (5 bases). From germline, CDR1 is SGHNT and CDR2 YYREEE (reference sequence). Trimming left V 4 bases short and J 0 bases short, with 10 bases between. The CDR3 covers 15 residues. Here the CDR3 reads CASSPAGANTGELFF. The CDR3 DNA follows: TGTGCCAGCAGCCCCGCCGGGGCGAACACCGGGGAGCTGTTTTTT. Full variable domain (rest looked up from reference TRBV5-4 and TRBJ2-2): ETGVTQSPTHLIKTRGQQVTLRCSSQSGHNTVSWYQQALGQGPQFIFQYYREEENGRGNFPPRFSGLQFPNYSSELNVNALELDDSALYLCASSPAGANTGELFFGEGSRLTVL.

The table lists this clone with a few counts. The chain carries TRBV11-2 and TRBJ1-1; TRBD1 is a possible D gene (5 bases). Between the trimmed V and J ends, which lost 8 bases and 2 bases, there was a span of 15 bases. The CDR3 has 14 amino acids. The germline V gene has CDR1 SGHAT and CDR2 FQNNGV. Here the CDR3 reads CASHLAGGNTEAFF. As DNA, the CDR3 is TGTGCCAGCCACCTCGCGGGGGGAAACACTGAAGCTTTCTTT.

CDR3 protein: CASSGGLQEQYF. CDR3 DNA: TGTGCCAGCTCGGGGGGACTCCAGGAGCAGTACTTC. The chain combines TRBV18 with TRBJ2-7; possibly TRBD2 for D (6 bases). V lost 6 bases and J lost 7, with 13 bases in between. The germline V gene has CDR1 KGHSH and CDR2 LQKENI. CDR3 size: 12 residues.

The rearrangement links TRBV5-4 to TRBJ1-2; D is unclear. V lost 1 base, J lost 0 bases, and 7 bases lay in between. CDR1 is SGHNT, CDR2 YYREEE, per germline (reference sequence). This CDR3 region has 14 residues. CDR3 sequence reads: CASSLPDTNYGYTF. The CDR3 DNA reads as TGTGCCAGCAGCTTGCCCGACACTAACTATGGCTACACCTTC.

The CDR3 spells CASSSGPMTGGHNQPQHF. CDR3 DNA: TGCGCCAGCAGCTCCGGGCCGATGACAGGGGGCCACAATCAGCCCCAGCATTTT. V usage is TRBV5-1 and J usage is TRBJ1-5, with 10 nucleotides matching TRBD1. The CDR3 sequence is 18 residues long. J was trimmed by 3 bases and V by 3 bases; bases with no gene match: 12. Germline V lookup: CDR1 SGHRS, CDR2 YFSETQ.